The clone carrying this T cell receptor beta chain has just a few counts. This sample was taken from a study of response to subunit inactivated influenza vaccine. This CDR3 is built from 14 residues. The germline gives CDR1 SQVTM, CDR2 ANQGSEA. V gave up 7 bases and J gave up 4 bases, with 17 bases separating them. TCRdb used MiXCR to reprocess the RT-PCR reads, holding one entry per CDR3 protein. The sample lists approximately 530,000 distinct CDR3 sequences, about 7.2% occurring once. The source of this sequence is a man aged 50 to 69 who received an inactivated influenza vaccine. Material: PBMCs from blood, obtained about 23 months after vaccination. V and J are TRBV29-1 and TRBJ2-1; D is possibly TRBD1 (7 bases). The CDR3 spells CSAASRGDYNEQFF. The DNA for the CDR3 is TGCAGCGCCGCCAGCAGGGGGGATTACAATGAGCAGTTCTTC.